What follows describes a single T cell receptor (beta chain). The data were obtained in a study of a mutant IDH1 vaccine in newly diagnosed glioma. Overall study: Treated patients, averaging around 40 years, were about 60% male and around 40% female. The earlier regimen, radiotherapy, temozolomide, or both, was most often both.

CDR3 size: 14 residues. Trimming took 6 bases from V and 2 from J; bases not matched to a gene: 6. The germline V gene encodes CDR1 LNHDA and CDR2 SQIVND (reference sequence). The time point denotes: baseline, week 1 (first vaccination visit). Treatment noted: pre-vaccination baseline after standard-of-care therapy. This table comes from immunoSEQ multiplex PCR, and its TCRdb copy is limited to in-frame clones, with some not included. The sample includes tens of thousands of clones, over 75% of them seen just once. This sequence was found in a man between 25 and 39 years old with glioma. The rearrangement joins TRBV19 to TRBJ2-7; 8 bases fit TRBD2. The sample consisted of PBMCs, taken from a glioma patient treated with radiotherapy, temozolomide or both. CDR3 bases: TGTGCCAGTAGCCCTAGCGGGCTTACCTACGAGCAGTACTTC. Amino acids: CASSPSGLTYEQYF.